The clone carrying this T cell receptor (beta chain) was picked up one time. This entry comes from a study of blood T cell repertoires in COVID-19. Study-level information: T cells, B-cell-depleted T cells, or PBMCs provided the cDNA or gDNA that served as material.

Study processing details: Estimation of nucleated cell counts relied on the amplification of reference gene primers. Using immunoSEQ multiplex PCR, the repertoire was profiled, and TCRdb retains in-frame clones only, with some absent. V and J calls and clone size are copied from that table; D and trimming were computed from the DNA. The repertoire holds more than 300,000 clones, with 86% as singletons. The CDR3 sequence is 14 residues long. V trimming: 5 bases; J trimming: 7 bases; junction bases outside the gene matches: 3. Germline V gives CDR1 MNHEY, CDR2 SMNVEV (reference sequence). The sequence was obtained from a man aged 30 to 45 who had recovered from COVID-19. Sequenced input: PBMCs or T cells enriched from blood (not recorded which). The chain employs TRBV27 and TRBJ2-1, with 12 bases matching TRBD2. The CDR3 region is CASSLLAGGNEQFF. The CDR3 DNA is TGTGCCAGCAGTCTACTAGCGGGAGGTAATGAGCAGTTCTTC.